The clone carrying this T cell receptor beta chain was picked up a small number of times. Its antigen is not identified. This sample is part of a study of beta chain features in type 1 diabetes. Overall study findings and caveats: PCR might pick shorter templates more often, in the same way for patients and controls.

Germline-derived CDR1 and CDR2 are MDHEN and SYDVKM. The V gene end was trimmed by 3 bases and the J gene end by 9 bases; junction bases not matched to a gene: 15. The CDR3 totals 16 residues. TCRB transcripts that were expressed got sequenced, as all of the isolated RNA had been reverse transcribed. Data came from immunoSEQ multiplex PCR; TCRdb stores just in-frame clones and leaves some out. This sample has over 700,000 clones, with roughly 16% found just once. Sampling consisted of one heparinised blood draw per donor, averaging approximately 100 mL. The sequencing input was naive CD4+ T cells from blood. This receptor was obtained from a woman between 18 and 29 years old in good health. J is TRBJ2-3 and V is TRBV28; 7 nucleotides align to TRBD1. CDR3 nucleotide sequence: TGTGCCAGCAGTTTGTCCACCCGGGCGGCACAGGGGACGCAGTATTTT. It is translated as CASSLSTRAAQGTQYF.